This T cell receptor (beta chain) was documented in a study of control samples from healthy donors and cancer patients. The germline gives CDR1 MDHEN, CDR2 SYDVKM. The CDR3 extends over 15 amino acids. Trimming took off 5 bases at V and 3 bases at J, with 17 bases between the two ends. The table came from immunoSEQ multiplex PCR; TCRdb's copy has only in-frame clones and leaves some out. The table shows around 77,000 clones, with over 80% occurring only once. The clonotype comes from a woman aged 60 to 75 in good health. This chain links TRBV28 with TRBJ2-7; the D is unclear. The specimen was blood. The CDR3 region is CASSPAARLDYEQYF. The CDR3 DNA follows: TGTGCCAGCAGTCCCGCGGCGCGACTTGACTACGAGCAGTACTTC.